One sample yielded the 31 T cell receptor beta chains listed below, sequenced in a study of long-term antiretroviral therapy in people with HIV. Sequencing relied on immunoSEQ assay v3.0, run at survey level. Sequenced by immunoSEQ multiplex PCR; TCRdb stores in-frame clones only, minus some. The sample consists of tens of thousands of clones, around 85% of them appearing once. Sequencing used unsorted PBMCs, obtained 1.5 years after starting antiretroviral therapy. These receptors all come from a man aged 25-45 years with HIV.

The rearrangement uses TRBV11-2 and TRBJ2-7; 11 positions agree with TRBD1. The CDR3 covers 15 residues. Germline values: CDR1 SGHAT, CDR2 FQNNGV. Trimming cost V 2 bases and J 4 bases; bases outside gene matches: 4. The CDR3 DNA reads TGTGCCAGCAGCTTAAAGGGACAGGGGGGTTACGAGCAGTACTTC. Translated: CASSLKGQGGYEQYF.

The chain is built from TRBV10-3 and TRBJ2-7; D might be TRBD1 (5 bases). Germline V gene data show CDR1 as ENHRY and CDR2 as SYGVKD. V was clipped by 8 bases and J by 6 bases, with 23 bases between them. The CDR3 spans 15 residues. CDR3 loop: CAIVSDSRLIGEQYF. Written as DNA, the CDR3 is TGTGCCATCGTGAGTGACAGCCGCCTAATCGGCGAGCAGTACTTC.

The chain has TRBV7-3 and TRBJ1-2; D perhaps matches TRBD1 (5 bases). There are 15 residues in the CDR3. Germline lookup yields CDR1 SGHTA and CDR2 FQGTGA. Trimming shortened V by 2 bases and J by 5 bases, and 15 bases separated the two germline ends. The CDR3 spells CASSLSAGTDYGYTF. DNA of the CDR3: TGTGCCAGCAGCTTATCAGCCGGGACGGATTATGGCTACACCTTC.

This chain links TRBV10-1 with TRBJ2-7, with a possible D match to TRBD1 (5 bases). V lost 3 bases to trimming and J lost 4 bases, with 7 bases between them. The CDR3 is 12 residues long. Germline-derived CDR1 and CDR2 are WNHNN and SYGVQD (reference sequence). In nucleotides, the CDR3 is TGCGCCAGCAGTGACAGGGCTTACGAGCAGTACTTC. Its protein product is CASSDRAYEQYF.

The V gene is TRBV19, the J gene TRBJ2-1; 7 positions match TRBD2. The CDR3 is 13 amino acids. The ends lost 5 bases at V and 9 bases at J; junction bases unmatched: 7. Germline V gene sequence: CDR1 LNHDA, CDR2 SQIVND (reference sequence). The DNA for the CDR3 is TGTGCCAGTAGTCCCCCCCCTAGCGGTGAGCAGTTCTTC. Protein: CASSPPPSGEQFF.

The rearrangement joins TRBV30 to TRBJ1-2; TRBD1 matches 8 bases. The ends lost 5 bases at V and 8 bases at J; junction bases unmatched: 13. There are 14 residues in the CDR3. The germline V gene has CDR1 GTSNPN and CDR2 SVGIG (reference sequence). The CDR3 loop reads CAWGPTRTGNGYTF. The CDR3 bases are TGTGCCTGGGGTCCGACGCGGACAGGGAACGGCTACACCTTC.

The rearrangement uses TRBV19 and TRBJ1-2; maybe TRBD1 (5 bases). The CDR3 runs 15 residues. The V end was cut by 2 bases, the J end by 5 bases, with 15 bases between. Germline V lookup: CDR1 LNHDA, CDR2 SQIVND (reference sequence). Here the CDR3 DNA reads TGTGCCAGTAGTATATCAACACGGGGACGTTATGGCTACACCTTC. Translated, it gives CASSISTRGRYGYTF. The whole variable domain, remainder taken from reference TRBV19 and TRBJ1-2, is DGGITQSPKYLFRKEGQNVTLSCEQNLNHDAMYWYRQDPGQGLRLIYYSQIVNDFQKGDIAEGYSVSREKKESFPLTVTSAQKNPTAFYLCASSISTRGRYGYTFGSGTRLTVV.

The sample holds a few counts of this clone. The chain carries TRBV4-3 and TRBJ1-3; TRBD1 might be the D (6 bases). Germline V gene lookup returns CDR1 LGHNA and CDR2 YSLEER. Trimming left V 1 base short and J 2 bases short, with 18 bases between. The CDR3 has 18 amino acids. This CDR3 is CASSQGVAGAMAGNTIYF. CDR3 bases: TGCGCCAGCAGCCAAGGGGTCGCAGGGGCGATGGCTGGAAACACCATATATTTT.

For the CDR3, the DNA is TGTGCCAGCAGTTACTCCTGGGGCAGTGATACGCAGTATTTT. Its protein is CASSYSWGSDTQYF. The chain links TRBV6-6 to TRBJ2-3, with D perhaps TRBD1 (5 bases). V shed 0 bases and J shed 6 bases, with 10 bases lying between them. CDR1 and CDR2 from the germline V gene are MNHNY and SVGAGI (reference sequence). The CDR3 is made up of 14 amino acids.

The rearrangement uses TRBV7-3 and TRBJ2-1; possible D gene TRBD2, 5 bases. The germline V gene encodes CDR1 SGHTA and CDR2 FQGTGA. This CDR3 has 12 amino acids. Trimming stripped 5 bases from V and 10 bases from J, with 12 bases between. CDR3 amino acids: CASSHSGGEQFF. The DNA of the CDR3 is TGTGCCAGCAGCCACTCAGGCGGGGAGCAGTTCTTC.

The rearrangement uses TRBV7-9 and TRBJ1-5; D is unclear. Germline CDR1 is SEHNR and CDR2 is FQNEAQ (reference sequence). Trimming took 1 base from V and 5 from J, leaving 6 bases between them. The CDR3 sequence is 13 residues long. The CDR3 spells CASSLEGYQPQHF. CDR3 coding DNA: TGTGCCAGCAGCTTAGAAGGGTATCAGCCCCAGCATTTT.

The chain joins TRBV11-3 to TRBJ2-4; 7 bases are shared with TRBD2. CDR1 is SGHNT and CDR2 is YENEEA in the germline V gene. The CDR3 consists of 13 residues. With 3 bases clipped from V and 8 bases from J, the junction kept 4 bases outside the gene matches. The DNA of the CDR3 is TGTGCCAGCAGCTTCCAGGGAGGGGACATTCAGTACTTC. Encoded protein: CASSFQGGDIQYF.

The CDR3 sequence: CASSSAGGAGNYGYTF. The CDR3 nucleotides read TGCGCCAGCAGCTCCGCAGGGGGCGCGGGAAACTATGGCTACACCTTC. The chain joins TRBV5-1 to TRBJ1-2, with TRBD1 identical over 8 bases. The CDR3 is 16 residues long. After removal of 3 bases from V and 2 bases from J, the junction contained 9 bases not matched to a gene. Germline V gene sequence: CDR1 SGHRS, CDR2 YFSETQ. Based on the CDR3 plus reference TRBV5-1 and TRBJ1-2, the full variable domain is KAGVTQTPRYLIKTRGQQVTLSCSPISGHRSVSWYQQTPGQGLQFLFEYFSETQRNKGNFPGRFSGRQFSNSRSEMNVSTLELGDSALYLCASSSAGGAGNYGYTFGSGTRLTVV.

The chain recombines TRBV7-2 with TRBJ1-2, with D uncertain. The germline V gene encodes CDR1 SGHTA and CDR2 FQGNSA. V was cut by 5 bases and J by 2 bases, with 9 bases left in between. This CDR3 spans 13 amino acids. The CDR3 reads CASSRPGNYGYTF. DNA of the CDR3: TGTGCCAGCAGCCGACCAGGAAACTATGGCTACACCTTC.

This chain's CDR3 is CASSPTVDNSPLHF. The CDR3, as DNA: TGTGCCAGCAGCCCGACCGTAGATAATTCACCCCTCCACTTT. This chain joins TRBV14 and TRBJ1-6; no clear D gene. Per the germline V gene, CDR1 is SGHDN and CDR2 is FVKESK. V was clipped by 4 bases and J by 5 bases, with 9 bases between them. This CDR3 contains 14 residues. The complete variable domain, with remaining parts taken from reference TRBV14 and TRBJ1-6, reads EAGVTQFPSHSVIEKGQTVTLRCDPISGHDNLYWYRRVMGKEIKFLLHFVKESKQDESGMPNNRFLAERTGGTYSTLKVQPAELEDSGVYFCASSPTVDNSPLHFGNGTRLTVT.

V usage is TRBV7-7 and J usage is TRBJ1-5; D unclear. Per germline, CDR1 SSHAT and CDR2 FNYEAQ (reference sequence). The ends were cut back, 3 bases at V and 1 base at J, with 10 bases in the middle. The CDR3 extends over 15 amino acids. CDR3 region: CASSLGGVSNQPQHF. The DNA for the CDR3 is TGTGCCAGCAGCTTGGGCGGGGTAAGCAATCAGCCCCAGCATTTT.

Sample share makes this clone medium-sized (0.01 to 0.1%). The chain carries TRBV5-8 and TRBJ2-7; no clear D. Looked up from germline, CDR1 is SGHTS and CDR2 is YDEGEE. V was cut by 4 bases and J by 6 bases, with 17 bases left in between. The CDR3 covers 14 residues. The CDR3 sequence is CASSPGGQVPEQYF. In DNA form, the CDR3 reads TGTGCCAGCAGCCCCGGTGGGCAGGTTCCCGAGCAGTACTTC. Drawing the rest from reference TRBV5-8 and TRBJ2-7, the complete variable domain is EAGVTQSPTHLIKTRGQQATLRCSPISGHTSVYWYQQALGLGLQFLLWYDEGEERNRGNFPPRFSGRQFPNYSSELNVNALELEDSALYLCASSPGGQVPEQYFGPGTRLTVT.

This clone was found a few times. This chain links TRBV6-1 with TRBJ1-1; D is unresolved. This CDR3 comprises 14 residues. Germline CDR1 reads MNHNS; CDR2 reads SASEGT. The V and J ends lost 2 bases and 3 bases respectively, with 10 bases between them. The CDR3, as DNA: TGTGCCAGCAGTGAATGGTTTGATGACACTGAAGCTTTCTTT. Translation gives CASSEWFDDTEAFF.

The J gene is TRBJ2-3, the V gene TRBV5-4; TRBD1 aligns across 9 bases. V lost 4 bases, J lost 2 bases, and 5 bases stayed unmatched. The CDR3 consists of 15 residues. The germline V gene has CDR1 SGHNT and CDR2 YYREEE (reference sequence). The DNA for the CDR3 is TGTGCCAGCAGCGCAGGGGACAGGGTCACAGATACGCAGTATTTT. It is translated as CASSAGDRVTDTQYF.

This clone was seen just once. The chain uses TRBV5-4 and TRBJ2-7; possibly TRBD1 for D (5 bases). Germline V gene sequence: CDR1 SGHNT, CDR2 YYREEE (reference sequence). This CDR3 has 13 residues. Trimming took off 2 bases at V and 2 bases at J, with 8 bases between the two ends. The CDR3 DNA is TGTGCCAGCAGCTTTCAGGGAACCTACGAGCAGTACTTC. Amino acid sequence: CASSFQGTYEQYF.

This chain joins TRBV11-2 and TRBJ2-2; D not certain. The germline V gene encodes CDR1 SGHAT and CDR2 FQNNGV. The V end was cut by 2 bases, the J end by 0 bases, with 7 bases between. This CDR3 comprises 15 residues. In DNA form, the CDR3 reads TGTGCCAGCAGCTTAACAGTAGCGAACACCGGGGAGCTGTTTTTT. Protein: CASSLTVANTGELFF. The variable domain in full, with the rest retrieved from reference TRBV11-2 and TRBJ2-2, is EAGVAQSPRYKIIEKRQSVAFWCNPISGHATLYWYQQILGQGPKLLIQFQNNGVVDDSQLPKDRFSAERLKGVDSTLKIQPAKLEDSAVYLCASSLTVANTGELFFGEGSRLTVL.

This clone appeared a few times. This chain links TRBV10-1 with TRBJ2-3; TRBD1 agrees at 7 bases. Germline loops: CDR1 WNHNN, CDR2 SYGVQD (reference sequence). The CDR3 spans 15 residues. The V gene end was trimmed by 0 bases and the J gene end by 3 bases; junction bases not matched to a gene: 3. The CDR3 DNA is TGCGCCAGCAGTGAGTCAGGACAGGTTACAGATACGCAGTATTTT. This translates into CASSESGQVTDTQYF.

Only a few counts were recorded for this clone. V usage is TRBV7-3 and J usage is TRBJ2-7; 10 bases map to TRBD1. The germline CDR1 and CDR2 sequences are SGHTA and FQGTGA. The CDR3 covers 14 residues. V was clipped by 1 base and J by 4 bases; unmatched bases: 1. The DNA for the CDR3 is TGTGCCAGCAGCTTAATGGGACAGGGGTACGAGCAGTACTTC. It encodes CASSLMGQGYEQYF.

This clone appeared a single time. This sequence joins TRBV30 and TRBJ2-1, with a tentative D call TRBD2 (6 bases). CDR1 and CDR2 from the germline V gene are GTSNPN and SVGIG (reference sequence). CDR3 length equals 14 residues. With 2 bases removed from V and 0 bases from J, the gap between germline ends came to 8 bases. The CDR3 DNA reads TGTGCCTGGAGTCGGGAGAGCTCCTACAATGAGCAGTTCTTC. Amino acids: CAWSRESSYNEQFF.

The V call is TRBV30, the J call TRBJ2-1; TRBD2 agrees at 9 bases. This CDR3 comprises 15 residues. CDR1 and CDR2 (germline): GTSNPN, SVGIG (reference sequence). Trimming removed 2 bases from V and 9 bases from J; junction bases left unmatched: 11. This CDR3 reads CAWSKGLAGKGEQFF. CDR3 in DNA: TGTGCCTGGAGTAAGGGGCTAGCGGGGAAGGGTGAGCAGTTCTTC. The whole variable domain, remainder taken from reference TRBV30 and TRBJ2-1, is SQTIHQWPATLVQPVGSPLSLECTVEGTSNPNLYWYRQAAGRGLQLLFYSVGIGQISSEVPQNLSASRPQDRQFILSSKKLLLSDSGFYLCAWSKGLAGKGEQFFGPGTRLTVL.

V is TRBV19 and J is TRBJ2-5; 9 bases are a match to TRBD1. V was pared by 9 bases and J by 5 bases, with 7 bases of the junction left unmatched. CDR3 size: 13 residues. CDR1 LNHDA and CDR2 SQIVND come from the germline V gene (reference sequence). For the CDR3, the DNA is TGTGCCAGCGGACAGGGGAATTTGGAGACCCAGTACTTC. This sequence encodes CASGQGNLETQYF.

This clone turned up a few times. V is TRBV5-1 and J is TRBJ2-1; D unresolved. CDR3 size: 14 residues. Germline V gene sequence: CDR1 SGHRS, CDR2 YFSETQ. Trimming took off 1 base at V and 0 bases at J, with 5 bases between the two ends. This CDR3 is CASSLPSSYNEQFF. In DNA form, the CDR3 reads TGCGCCAGCAGCTTGCCTAGCTCCTACAATGAGCAGTTCTTC.

This clone was observed a single time. The V and J genes are TRBV27 and TRBJ2-5, with no clear D. CDR3 length equals 15 residues. Germline CDR1 MNHEY, CDR2 SMNVEV (reference sequence). Trimming cost V 0 bases and J 3 bases, with 11 bases left between them. The DNA for the CDR3 is TGTGCCAGCAGTTTATCTTCAGGTGGTAAAGAGACCCAGTACTTC. It is translated as CASSLSSGGKETQYF.

The chain joins TRBV5-8 to TRBJ2-3, with no clear D. There are 14 residues in the CDR3. Germline loops: CDR1 SGHTS, CDR2 YDEGEE. Trimming stripped 4 bases from V and 0 bases from J, with 9 bases between. CDR3 bases: TGTGCCAGCAGCCCGACCCCTAGCACAGATACGCAGTATTTT. Residues: CASSPTPSTDTQYF.

The CDR3 nucleotides are TGTGCCAGCAGCACGTCTACAGCCCCGGGGAACACTGAAGCTTTCTTT. It is translated as CASSTSTAPGNTEAFF. The V and J genes are TRBV5-8 and TRBJ1-1, with no clear D. There are 16 residues in the CDR3. CDR1 and CDR2 (germline): SGHTS, YDEGEE. Trimming shortened V by 4 bases and J by 1 base, and 17 bases separated the two germline ends.

J is TRBJ1-2 and V is TRBV28; the D is unclear. Trimming left V 3 bases short and J 4 bases short, with 18 bases between. CDR1 is MDHEN and CDR2 is SYDVKM in the germline V gene. The CDR3 is 16 residues long. CDR3 bases: TGTGCCAGCAGTTTTGTAGGGTCCAATCGCGCCTATGGCTACACCTTC. The encoded protein is CASSFVGSNRAYGYTF.